The following is a TCR beta chain sequence with its context. The data are from a study of follicular helper T cells after annual influenza vaccination. Profiled with immunoSEQ multiplex PCR; TCRdb holds only in-frame clones, not every one. The table lists approximately 12,000 clones, approximately 80% of them singletons. Trimming cost V 4 bases and J 3 bases; bases outside gene matches: 8. The CDR3 has 15 amino acids. The germline gives CDR1 SGHNT, CDR2 YYREEE (reference sequence). Specified time point: 2015-2016 season, pre-vaccination. The sequence was obtained from an adult who received the influenza vaccine. Sequences were derived from CXCR5+ CD38- circulating T follicular helper cells from blood, sampled on the day of influenza vaccination. Subset here: circulating Tfh, non-naive CD4+CXCR5+PD-1+ (ICOS+CD38+ or ICOS-CD38-). V gene TRBV5-4 combines with J gene TRBJ2-7; the match to TRBD1 covers 9 bases. CDR3 loop: CASSQTAGQGYEQYF. As DNA, the CDR3 is TGTGCCAGCAGCCAAACCGCGGGACAGGGCTACGAGCAGTACTTC.